What follows are 18 T cell receptor beta chains derived from one specimen sequenced in a study of Ad26.COV2.S vaccination and SARS-CoV-2 variants. Sequenced by immunoSEQ multiplex PCR; TCRdb stores in-frame clones only, minus some. The sample shows about 140,000 clones, 70% to 90% of them seen only once. The sequencing here drew on peripheral blood, taken after recovery from COVID-19. The receptor source for this set is a human donor who had recovered from COVID-19.

This sequence joins TRBV4-3 and TRBJ2-1; the D is unclear. The V end lost 4 bases, the J end lost 7 bases, and 14 bases lay between the germline ends. The CDR3 covers 14 residues. Germline V gene lookup returns CDR1 LGHNA and CDR2 YSLEER. The CDR3 is CASSRGSLGNEQFF. The CDR3 DNA reads TGCGCCAGCAGCCGGGGTTCCTTGGGAAATGAGCAGTTCTTC.

J is TRBJ2-1 and V is TRBV7-9, with a weak D call TRBD2 (5 bases). The V end lost 1 base, the J end lost 8 bases, and 9 bases lay between the germline ends. Per germline, CDR1 SEHNR and CDR2 FQNEAQ (reference sequence). This CDR3 region has 13 residues. The CDR3 reads CASSLGLADEQFF. DNA of the CDR3: TGTGCCAGCAGCTTAGGGCTAGCAGATGAGCAGTTCTTC. Looking up the rest from reference TRBV7-9 and TRBJ2-1 gives the full variable domain: DTGVSQNPRHKITKRGQNVTFRCDPISEHNRLYWYRQTLGQGPEFLTYFQNEAQLEKSRLLSDRFSAERPKGSFSTLEIQRTEQGDSAMYLCASSLGLADEQFFGPGTRLTVL.

The chain links TRBV6-2 or TRBV6-3 to TRBJ2-7; possible D gene TRBD1, 6 bases. Trimming stripped 4 bases from V and 6 bases from J, with 16 bases between. This CDR3 has 14 residues. Germline values: CDR1 MNHEY, CDR2 SVGEGT. This CDR3 is CASSLTGLHSEQYF. As DNA, the CDR3 is TGTGCCAGCAGTTTAACAGGGCTCCATTCCGAGCAGTACTTC.

This sequence joins TRBV29-1 and TRBJ2-7; D call uncertain. Per germline, CDR1 SQVTM and CDR2 ANQGSEA. The CDR3 covers 11 residues. V lost 2 bases, J lost 1 base, and 3 bases lay in between. CDR3 DNA sequence: TGCAGCGTTGAAAGGTCCTACGAGCAGTACTTC. It yields the protein CSVERSYEQYF.

The gene calls are TRBV7-9 and TRBJ2-2; D gene uncertain. Germline CDR1 is SEHNR and CDR2 is FQNEAQ (reference sequence). The CDR3 contains 14 residues. Trimming took 8 bases from V and 1 from J, leaving 11 bases between them. CDR3 residues: CASAQTLNTGELFF. The CDR3 coding sequence is TGTGCCAGCGCACAGACTTTGAACACCGGGGAGCTGTTTTTT.

The V and J genes are TRBV3-1 (or the pseudogene TRBV3-2) and TRBJ1-2; 10 bases align to TRBD1. CDR1 is LGHDT, CDR2 YNNKEL, per germline (reference sequence). The CDR3 runs to 16 residues. J gave up 1 base and V 2 bases, and 4 bases lay outside the gene matches. This CDR3 is CASSQSRDRGNYGYTF. CDR3 sequence (DNA): TGTGCCAGCAGCCAATCCCGGGACAGGGGTAACTATGGCTACACCTTC.

This rearrangement joins TRBV11-2 to TRBJ1-1, with D uncertain. The germline V gene has CDR1 SGHAT and CDR2 FQNNGV. V dropped 5 bases and J dropped 6 bases, with 16 bases sitting between them. The CDR3 contains 14 residues. The CDR3: CASSPGMRVAEAFF. The CDR3 DNA follows: TGTGCCAGCAGCCCCGGTATGAGGGTAGCTGAAGCTTTCTTT.

Remarks on this clone: At the DNA level, this CDR3 is encoded by other sequences in the same sample as well. V gene TRBV5-1 combines with J gene TRBJ1-1; no reliable D call. V lost 0 bases and J lost 3, with 3 bases in between. Germline CDR1 SGHRS, CDR2 YFSETQ. The CDR3 length is 12 residues. The CDR3, as DNA: TGCGCCAGCAGCTTGGGGGACACTGAAGCTTTCTTT. Translation gives CASSLGDTEAFF.

The V call is TRBV6-6, the J call TRBJ1-5, with D unclear. The ends were cut back, 8 bases at V and 0 bases at J, with 8 bases in the middle. CDR1 MNHNY and CDR2 SVGAGI come from the germline V gene (reference sequence). This CDR3 is built from 13 residues. CDR3: CASRAYSNQPQHF. In nucleotides, the CDR3 is TGTGCCAGCCGGGCCTATAGCAATCAGCCCCAGCATTTT.

The chain employs TRBV13 and TRBJ2-6; 10 bases are shared with TRBD2. Per germline, CDR1 PRHDT and CDR2 FYEKMQ (reference sequence). This CDR3 region has 17 residues. Trimming at V came to 2 bases and at J to 2 bases, leaving 3 bases not matched to a gene. For the CDR3, the DNA is TGTGCCAGCAGCTTACCTAGCGGGGGTACTGGGGCCAACGTCCTGACTTTC. Residues: CASSLPSGGTGANVLTF.

The genes are TRBV11-2 and TRBJ1-1; D call uncertain. Germline V lookup: CDR1 SGHAT, CDR2 FQNNGV. Trimming took 5 bases from V and 4 from J, leaving 14 bases between them. The length of the CDR3 is 14 residues. As DNA, the CDR3 is TGTGCCAGCAGCCCTCTTACTCCCTCCACTGAAGCTTTCTTT. Translation gives CASSPLTPSTEAFF.

This chain uses TRBV6-6 with TRBJ2-7; D possibly corresponds to TRBD1 (5 bases). The CDR3 contains 12 residues. The V end lost 4 bases, the J end lost 4 bases, and 8 bases lay between the germline ends. Germline lookup yields CDR1 MNHNY and CDR2 SVGAGI (reference sequence). The chain's CDR3 is CASSSRTYEQYF. The CDR3 DNA follows: TGTGCCAGCAGTTCCAGGACATACGAGCAGTACTTC.

The chain joins TRBV9 to TRBJ1-6; D might be TRBD1 (5 bases). The V end lost 3 bases, the J end lost 6 bases, and 13 bases lay between the germline ends. The CDR3 has 15 residues. Germline CDR1 SGDLS, CDR2 YYNGEE. This chain's CDR3 is CASSATRGANSPLHF. CDR3 sequence (DNA): TGTGCCAGCAGCGCGACCCGGGGCGCTAATTCACCCCTCCACTTT. The full variable domain, in which reference TRBV9 and TRBJ1-6 provide the parts outside the CDR3, is DSGVTQTPKHLITATGQRVTLRCSPRSGDLSVYWYQQSLDQGLQFLIQYYNGEERAKGNILERFSAQQFPDLHSELNLSSLELGDSALYFCASSATRGANSPLHFGNGTRLTVT.

V gene TRBV28 combines with J gene TRBJ1-2; D unclear. Trimming took 7 bases from V and 4 from J, leaving 13 bases between them. Germline values: CDR1 MDHEN, CDR2 SYDVKM. This CDR3 comprises 13 residues. CDR3 amino acids: CASMIRSPYGYTF. As DNA, the CDR3 is TGTGCCAGCATGATTCGGAGCCCCTATGGCTACACCTTC.

The rearrangement joins TRBV20-1 to TRBJ2-5, with D maybe TRBD2 (5 bases). The CDR3 contains 15 residues. Trimming shortened V by 3 bases and J by 5 bases, and 19 bases separated the two germline ends. Per germline, CDR1 DFQATT and CDR2 SNEGSKA (reference sequence). This CDR3 is CSASKGSSSGETQYF. CDR3 coding DNA: TGCAGTGCTAGTAAGGGTTCCTCCTCGGGGGAGACCCAGTACTTC.

The chain couples TRBV5-6 to TRBJ1-1, with D uncertain. Deletions cut 2 bases from V and 0 bases from J, with 5 bases between. The CDR3 has 13 amino acids. The germline gives CDR1 SGHDT, CDR2 YYEEEE. Here the CDR3 reads CASSFTMNTEAFF. DNA of the CDR3: TGTGCCAGCAGCTTCACCATGAACACTGAAGCTTTCTTT.

The chain combines TRBV6-5 with TRBJ2-1, with unresolved D. Germline CDR1 reads MNHEY; CDR2 reads SVGAGI. CDR3 size: 15 residues. Trimming shortened V by 2 bases and J by 0 bases, and 8 bases separated the two germline ends. The CDR3 DNA reads as TGTGCCAGCAGTTACGTCTTATACTCCTACAATGAGCAGTTCTTC. Translating gives CASSYVLYSYNEQFF.

This chain uses TRBV11-2 with TRBJ1-1, with 9 nucleotides matching TRBD1. The length of the CDR3 is 15 residues. Germline V lookup: CDR1 SGHAT, CDR2 FQNNGV. The junction had 4 bases not matched to a gene; V was cut back by 5 bases and J by 0 bases. The chain's CDR3 is CASSPGTGLNTEAFF. The CDR3 bases are TGTGCCAGCAGCCCCGGGACAGGGTTGAACACTGAAGCTTTCTTT.